This T cell receptor beta chain was observed in a study of post-analysis software for immune sequencing data. Findings of the study overall: Significantly lower normalized Chao1 diversity was found in patients with multiple sclerosis relative to controls. Roughly 5 TRBV segments, TRBV5-6, TRBV5-1 and TRBV20-1 among them, were found more frequent in patients than controls.

Worth noting for this clonotype: Its antigen is not identified.

Libraries were made from TCR beta cDNA, and they carried unique molecular identifiers. TCRdb reprocessed the PCR reads via MiXCR and lists one record per CDR3 protein. The sample consists of 650,000 to 900,000 distinct CDR3 sequences, around 42% of them appearing once. V lost 6 bases, J lost 6 bases, and 26 bases lay in between. The CDR3 length is 16 residues. CDR1 DFQATT and CDR2 SNEGSKA come from the germline V gene (reference sequence). The TCR was taken from a girl aged 5-17 years with multiple sclerosis. The chain is built from TRBV20-1 and TRBJ1-2; D possibly corresponds to TRBD1 (6 bases). Sequenced input: blood. The CDR3 loop reads CSAKRLGPGEGDGYTF. The CDR3 DNA reads TGCAGTGCGAAACGTCTTGGGCCAGGGGAGGGAGATGGCTACACCTTC.